Below are 14 T cell receptor beta chains sequenced from a single sample in a study of shared clonotypes between healthy human individuals. Method: immunoSEQ multiplex PCR; TCRdb's copy keeps in-frame clones and lacks some. The sample records 2 million to 2.5 million clones, 85% to 95% being singletons. The sample was naive CD4+ T cells sorted from blood. Specified subset: CD45RA+ positively selected. The receptors stem from a man aged 18 to 29 in good health.

About this clone itself: The same CDR3 arises from other DNA sequences in this sample as well. This chain connects TRBV18 to TRBJ2-7; 8 bases fit TRBD1. This CDR3 is 15 amino acids long. V lost 4 bases to trimming and J lost 0 bases; unmatched junction nucleotides: 5. Germline CDR1 KGHSH, CDR2 LQKENI. CDR3 amino acids: CASSRSGTGSYEQYF. The DNA for the CDR3 is TGTGCCAGCTCACGATCCGGGACAGGCTCCTACGAGCAGTACTTC.

The chain couples TRBV18 to TRBJ2-4; 9 bases line up with TRBD1. With V trimmed by 3 bases and J by 5 bases, 5 bases remained unmatched. The germline V gene has CDR1 KGHSH and CDR2 LQKENI. This CDR3 has 15 residues. The CDR3 region is CASSPPGTGQNIQYF. Written as DNA, the CDR3 is TGTGCCAGCTCACCCCCCGGGACAGGGCAAAACATTCAGTACTTC.

This clone was observed a single time. The chain uses TRBV5-1 and TRBJ2-5; TRBD1 agrees at 7 bases. The trim removed 7 bases at V and 3 bases at J, leaving 9 bases unmatched. Germline CDR1 is SGHRS and CDR2 is YFSETQ. The CDR3 runs 14 residues. CDR3 region: CASREGQGEETQYF. CDR3 DNA sequence: TGCGCCAGCCGCGAGGGCCAGGGGGAAGAGACCCAGTACTTC.

This clone has only a few counts. CDR3 bases: TGTGCCAGCAGTGACCTAAGACAGGGCCACGAGCAGTACTTC. Protein product: CASSDLRQGHEQYF. V and J are TRBV6-1 and TRBJ2-7; 7 nucleotides match TRBD1. The CDR3 contains 14 residues. Germline values: CDR1 MNHNS, CDR2 SASEGT. The V and J ends lost 3 bases and 5 bases, in that order; junction bases with no gene match: 7.

Notes on this clone: It may be a read error: a sequence one base away is much more abundant. The rearrangement joins TRBV5-4 to TRBJ1-1; 9 positions match TRBD1. Trimming at V came to 5 bases and at J to 2 bases, leaving 4 bases not matched to a gene. This CDR3 spans 14 amino acids. CDR1 and CDR2 from the germline V gene are SGHNT and YYREEE (reference sequence). The CDR3 sequence: CASSPGQGNTEAFF. The CDR3 DNA reads as TGTGCCAGCAGTCCGGGACAGGGTAACACTGAAGCTTTCTTT. Full variable domain (missing parts from reference TRBV5-4 and TRBJ1-1): ETGVTQSPTHLIKTRGQQVTLRCSSQSGHNTVSWYQQALGQGPQFIFQYYREEENGRGNFPPRFSGLQFPNYSSELNVNALELDDSALYLCASSPGQGNTEAFFGQGTRLTVV.

The chain has TRBV5-6 and TRBJ2-7, with D possibly matching TRBD2 (6 bases). Trimming took off 3 bases at V and 0 bases at J, with 10 bases between the two ends. Germline V gene sequence: CDR1 SGHDT, CDR2 YYEEEE. The CDR3 totals 14 residues. CDR3: CASSWGRPSYEQYF. CDR3 bases: TGTGCCAGCAGCTGGGGGAGGCCCTCCTACGAGCAGTACTTC.

The genes are TRBV2 and TRBJ2-2; TRBD2 aligns across 11 bases. The CDR3 extends over 16 amino acids. Looked up from germline, CDR1 is SNHLY and CDR2 is FYNNEI. The V and J ends lost 7 bases and 2 bases, in that order; junction bases with no gene match: 6. The CDR3 loop reads CASTPTSGDNTGELFF. DNA of the CDR3: TGTGCCAGCACCCCGACTAGCGGGGATAACACCGGGGAGCTGTTTTTT.

This rearrangement joins TRBV5-1 to TRBJ1-3, with 7 positions matching TRBD1. The CDR3 totals 16 residues. In germline, CDR1 is SGHRS, CDR2 YFSETQ. J was trimmed by 0 bases and V by 3 bases; bases with no gene match: 6. The DNA for the CDR3 is TGCGCCAGCAGCTGGGACAGACAGAGCTCTGGAAACACCATATATTTT. Translating it yields CASSWDRQSSGNTIYF.

The V gene is TRBV7-2, the J gene TRBJ2-7; 8 bases line up with TRBD2. Losses at the gene ends were 5 bases for V and 3 bases for J; bases not matched to a gene: 9. This CDR3 has 15 amino acids. Germline loops: CDR1 SGHTA, CDR2 FQGNSA. Here the CDR3 DNA reads TGTGCCAGCAGCGCTATAGCGGGGTTAAACTACGAGCAGTACTTC. It translates to CASSAIAGLNYEQYF.

This chain uses TRBV6-5 with TRBJ1-6; D remains unclear. The CDR3 is 12 amino acids. CDR1 and CDR2 from the germline V gene are MNHEY and SVGAGI. With 8 bases removed from V and 8 bases from J, the gap between germline ends came to 10 bases. In nucleotides, the CDR3 is TGTGCCAGCGGACGACCGGATTCACCCCTCCACTTT. Translated: CASGRPDSPLHF.

A single count supports this clone. The rearrangement links TRBV28 to TRBJ1-4; D may be TRBD1 (5 bases). Trimming pared 7 bases from V and 8 bases from J, leaving 20 bases between. CDR1 and CDR2 from the germline V gene are MDHEN and SYDVKM. The CDR3 extends over 15 amino acids. The CDR3 sequence is CASTPEGIFREKLFF. The CDR3 nucleotides read TGTGCCAGCACCCCCGAGGGGATCTTCAGGGAAAAACTGTTTTTT.

Comments on this clone: Germline and junction disagree at one end, which may indicate a read error. This chain uses TRBV18 with TRBJ1-6, with 9 bases lining up with TRBD1. The germline V gene encodes CDR1 KGHSH and CDR2 LQKENI. The CDR3 runs 14 residues. The CDR3 spells CASSPQGARSPLHF. The CDR3 nucleotides are TGTGCCAGCTCGCCACAGGGGGCGAGGTCACCCCTCCACTTT. Drawing the rest from reference TRBV18 and TRBJ1-6, the complete variable domain is NAGVMQNPRHLVRRRGQEARLRCSPMKGHSHVYWYRQLPEEGLKFMVYLQKENIIDESGMPKERFSAEFPKEGPSILRIQQVVRGDSAAYFCASSPQGARSPLHFGNGTRLTVT.

This clone was seen a handful of times. The chain is built from TRBV6-5 and TRBJ2-3; possibly TRBD1 for D (6 bases). V lost 4 bases, J lost 1 base, and 9 bases lay in between. The CDR3 spans 14 residues. Germline V gene lookup returns CDR1 MNHEY and CDR2 SVGAGI. This CDR3 is CASSSHRGTDTQYF. CDR3 sequence (DNA): TGTGCCAGCAGTTCGCACAGGGGCACAGATACGCAGTATTTT.

The genes are TRBV2 and TRBJ1-6, with D unresolved. V shed 8 bases and J shed 7 bases, with 15 bases lying between them. Germline assignment: CDR1 SNHLY and CDR2 FYNNEI. The CDR3 length is 14 residues. The CDR3 loop reads CASGREAENSPLHF. For the CDR3, the DNA is TGTGCCAGCGGTCGTGAGGCGGAGAATTCACCCCTCCACTTT.